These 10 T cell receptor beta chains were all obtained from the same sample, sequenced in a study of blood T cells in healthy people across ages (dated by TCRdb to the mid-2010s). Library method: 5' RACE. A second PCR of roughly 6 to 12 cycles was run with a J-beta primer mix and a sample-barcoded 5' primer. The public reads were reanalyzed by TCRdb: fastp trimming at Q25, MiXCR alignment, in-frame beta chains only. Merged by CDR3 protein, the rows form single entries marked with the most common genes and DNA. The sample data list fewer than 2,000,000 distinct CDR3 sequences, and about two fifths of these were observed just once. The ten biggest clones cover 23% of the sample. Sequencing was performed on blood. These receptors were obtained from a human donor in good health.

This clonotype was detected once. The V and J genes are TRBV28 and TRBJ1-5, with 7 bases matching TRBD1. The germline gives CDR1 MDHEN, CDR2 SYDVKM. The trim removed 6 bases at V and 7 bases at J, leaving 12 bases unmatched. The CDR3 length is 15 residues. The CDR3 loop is CASSPLGQTEQPQHF. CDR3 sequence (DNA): TGTGCCAGCAGCCCATTGGGACAGACGGAGCAGCCCCAGCATTTT.

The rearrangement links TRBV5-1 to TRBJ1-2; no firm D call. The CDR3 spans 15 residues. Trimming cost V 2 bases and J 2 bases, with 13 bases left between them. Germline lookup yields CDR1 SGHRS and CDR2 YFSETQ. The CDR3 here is CASSFGHFENYGYTF. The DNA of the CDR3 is TGCGCCAGCAGCTTTGGGCACTTTGAGAACTATGGCTACACCTTC.

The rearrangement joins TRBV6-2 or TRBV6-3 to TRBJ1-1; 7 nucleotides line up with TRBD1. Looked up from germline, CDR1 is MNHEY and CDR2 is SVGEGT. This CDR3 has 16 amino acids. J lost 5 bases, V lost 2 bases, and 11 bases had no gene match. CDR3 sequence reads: CASSYNYQTGRTEAFF. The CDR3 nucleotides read TGTGCCAGCAGTTACAACTATCAGACAGGGAGGACTGAAGCTTTCTTT.

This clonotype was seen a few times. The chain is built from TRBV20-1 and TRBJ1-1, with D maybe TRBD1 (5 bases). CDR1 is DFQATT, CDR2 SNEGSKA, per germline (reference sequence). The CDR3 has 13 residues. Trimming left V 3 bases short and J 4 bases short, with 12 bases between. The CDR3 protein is CSASRGGSTEAFF. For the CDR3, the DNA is TGCAGTGCTAGTCGCGGGGGAAGCACTGAAGCTTTCTTT.

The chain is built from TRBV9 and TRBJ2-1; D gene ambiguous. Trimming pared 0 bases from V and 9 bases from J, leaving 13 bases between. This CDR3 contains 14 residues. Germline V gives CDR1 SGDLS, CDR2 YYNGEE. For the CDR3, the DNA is TGTGCCAGCAGCGTAGATCCGACATCGAGTGAGCAGTTCTTC. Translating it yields CASSVDPTSSEQFF.

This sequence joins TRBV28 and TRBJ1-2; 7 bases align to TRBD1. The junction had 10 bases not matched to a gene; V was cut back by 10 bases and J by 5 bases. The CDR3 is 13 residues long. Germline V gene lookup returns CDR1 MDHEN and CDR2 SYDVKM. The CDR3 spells CATGTETQYGYTF. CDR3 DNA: TGTGCCACCGGGACAGAGACCCAATATGGCTACACCTTC.

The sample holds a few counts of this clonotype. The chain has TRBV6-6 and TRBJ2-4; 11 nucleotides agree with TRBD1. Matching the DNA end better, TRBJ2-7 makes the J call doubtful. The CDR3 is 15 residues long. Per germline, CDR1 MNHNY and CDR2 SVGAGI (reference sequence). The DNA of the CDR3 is TGTGCCAGCAGTTACCGGGACAGGGGGATCTACGAGCAGTACTTC. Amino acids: CASSYRDRGIYEQYF.

In nucleotides, the CDR3 is TGTGCCAGCAGTTCCCCGGGACAGCCCTACTACGAGCAGTACTTC. Amino acids: CASSSPGQPYYEQYF. This chain joins TRBV28 and TRBJ2-5, with 7 bases that match TRBD1. Near its end, the DNA agrees better with TRBJ2-7, so the J call may be wrong. In germline, CDR1 is MDHEN, CDR2 SYDVKM. The CDR3 runs 15 residues.

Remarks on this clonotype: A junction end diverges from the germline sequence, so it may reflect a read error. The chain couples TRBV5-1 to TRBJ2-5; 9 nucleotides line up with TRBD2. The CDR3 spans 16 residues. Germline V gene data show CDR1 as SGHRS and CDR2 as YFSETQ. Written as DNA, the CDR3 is TGCGTCAGCAGCTTGGGGGGACTAGCTGGTCAAGAGACCCAGTACTTC. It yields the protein CVSSLGGLAGQETQYF.

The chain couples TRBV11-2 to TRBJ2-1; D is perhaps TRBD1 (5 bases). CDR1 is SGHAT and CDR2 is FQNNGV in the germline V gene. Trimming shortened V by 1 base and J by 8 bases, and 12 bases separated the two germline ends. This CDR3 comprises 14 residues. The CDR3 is CASSLGQGDHEQFF. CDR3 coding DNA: TGTGCCAGCAGCTTAGGTCAGGGTGACCATGAGCAGTTCTTC.